This T cell receptor (beta chain) appears in the sequencing data of a study of blood T cell repertoires in COVID-19. Whole-study context: Italy, Spain and the United States were the sources of the convalescent and acute COVID-19 samples. Sample material is recorded as cDNA or gDNA derived from T cells, B-cell-depleted T cells, or PBMCs.

Looked up from germline, CDR1 is SEHNR and CDR2 is FQNEAQ (reference sequence). Trimming pared 6 bases from V and 3 bases from J, leaving 12 bases between. The CDR3 has 13 amino acids. The protocol was immunoSEQ multiplex PCR, while the TCRdb copy is restricted to in-frame clones and leaves out a portion. This sample carries a few hundred thousand clones, 80% to 90% of them seen once, and the ten largest clones take under 2.5%. This clone has more than one count but fewer than ten. The cohort comprised adults aged about 18 to 100 years residing in 24 US areas. The study assigned cohorts using participant-reported clinical history.

The sample was PBMCs or T cells enriched from blood (not recorded which). The genes are TRBV7-9 and TRBJ2-7; D gene unclear. The sequence derives from a woman between 45 and 60 years old who had recovered from COVID-19. Here the CDR3 DNA reads TGTGCCAGCAGTCCCCTCTTCTACTACGAGCAGTACTTC. Its translation: CASSPLFYYEQYF.